The 8 T cell receptor beta chains presented below share a single source sample, sequenced in a study of cytomegalovirus exposure and HLA in healthy donors. Some clones are missing from TCRdb's copy, which holds only in-frame ones; the method was immunoSEQ multiplex PCR. The sample holds approximately 150,000 clones, about 87% seen once. Sequenced: PBMCs. These TCRs come from a man younger than 35 in good health and CMV-seropositive.

The rearrangement joins TRBV6-1 to TRBJ1-2; D remains unclear. Trimming cost V 6 bases and J 4 bases, with 18 bases left between them. Germline V gene lookup returns CDR1 MNHNS and CDR2 SASEGT. The CDR3 has 15 amino acids. This CDR3 is CASREIGRTGYGYTF. In DNA form, the CDR3 reads TGTGCCAGCAGAGAGATCGGACGGACTGGCTATGGCTACACCTTC.

The chain combines TRBV6-6 with TRBJ1-6, with 8 bases fitting TRBD1. The V segment lost 0 bases and the J segment 7 bases; nucleotides outside the gene matches: 2. Germline V gene data show CDR1 as MNHNY and CDR2 as SVGAGI (reference sequence). CDR3 length: 15 amino acids. The CDR3 bases are TGTGCCAGCAGTTACTCGAGGACAGGGAATTCACCCCTCCACTTT. The encoded protein is CASSYSRTGNSPLHF.

The gene calls are TRBV5-6 and TRBJ1-3; unclear D gene. Trimming took 4 bases from V and 1 from J, leaving 24 bases between them. CDR3 length: 19 amino acids. The germline CDR1 and CDR2 sequences are SGHDT and YYEEEE. In DNA, the CDR3 is TGTGCCAGCAGCCTTGGTTCCTCGGAGCACTATGAGTCTGGAAACACCATATATTTT. This translates into CASSLGSSEHYESGNTIYF. The full variable domain, in which reference TRBV5-6 and TRBJ1-3 provide the parts outside the CDR3, is DAGVTQSPTHLIKTRGQQVTLRCSPKSGHDTVSWYQQALGQGPQFIFQYYEEEERQRGNFPDRFSGHQFPNYSSELNVNALLLGDSALYLCASSLGSSEHYESGNTIYFGEGSWLTVV.

This rearrangement joins TRBV12-5 to TRBJ1-1; D may be TRBD1 (5 bases). This CDR3 is 16 amino acids long. The V and J ends lost 2 bases and 2 bases respectively, with 15 bases between them. CDR1 LGHNT and CDR2 FRNRAP come from the germline V gene. Written as DNA, the CDR3 is TGTGCTAGTGGTTTGCTCCAGGGAGGTATAAACACTGAAGCTTTCTTT. Its translation: CASGLLQGGINTEAFF. Full variable domain (missing parts from reference TRBV12-5 and TRBJ1-1): DARVTQTPRHKVTEMGQEVTMRCQPILGHNTVFWYRQTMMQGLELLAYFRNRAPLDDSGMPKDRFSAEMPDATLATLKIQPSEPRDSAVYFCASGLLQGGINTEAFFGQGTRLTVV.

CDR3 coding DNA: TGCGCCAGCAGTTCCTCCGGGACTAGCAATGAGCAGTTCTTC. Protein: CASSSSGTSNEQFF. The V gene is TRBV5-1, the J gene TRBJ2-1, with 8 bases that match TRBD2. The length of the CDR3 is 14 residues. V lost 5 bases to trimming and J lost 6 bases; unmatched junction nucleotides: 7. From germline, CDR1 is SGHRS and CDR2 YFSETQ.

The gene calls are TRBV28 and TRBJ1-5; unclear D gene. The CDR3 is 14 amino acids. Germline V CDR1 and CDR2: MDHEN, SYDVKM. V lost 10 bases and J lost 5, with 18 bases in between. The CDR3 sequence: CATEGSGKYQPQHF. For the CDR3, the DNA is TGTGCCACCGAGGGTTCGGGGAAGTATCAGCCCCAGCATTTT.

This chain joins TRBV9 and TRBJ2-3, with 10 bases fitting TRBD2. V shed 4 bases, J shed 6 bases, and the junction held 8 bases outside the gene matches. The CDR3 extends over 15 amino acids. The germline V gene has CDR1 SGDLS and CDR2 YYNGEE. CDR3 protein: CASSLSSGGADTQYF. DNA for the CDR3: TGTGCCAGCAGCTTATCGAGCGGGGGGGCGGATACGCAGTATTTT.

This clone was seen a few times. The chain recombines TRBV7-9 with TRBJ1-6; D call uncertain. Germline loops: CDR1 SEHNR, CDR2 FQNEAQ (reference sequence). The ends were cut back, 4 bases at V and 6 bases at J, with 19 bases in the middle. CDR3 size: 17 residues. CDR3 sequence reads: CASSSSRGEGSNSPLHF. The CDR3 bases are TGTGCCAGCAGCTCGAGCCGGGGTGAAGGGAGTAATTCACCCCTCCACTTT.